This TCR beta chain was sequenced during a study of human T cells and chemical hapten exposure. Findings of the study overall: Expanded TCRs made up significantly more big CDR3 similarity clusters than controls did.

A single record per CDR3 protein comes from TCRdb applying MiXCR to the RACE reads. This table holds a few hundred thousand distinct CDR3 sequences, 4.5% to 5.5% found once. Germline-derived CDR1 and CDR2 are SEHNR and FQNEAQ (reference sequence). The CDR3 has 16 residues. The V and J ends lost 0 bases and 4 bases respectively, with 12 bases between them. Regarding this clonotype: Antigen specificity is unknown.

This sample's time point: pre-sensitization, week 0. Indicated treatment: therapeutic diphenylcyclopropenone sensitization with weekly scalp DPC. Sample donors consisted of patients with alopecia, aged 18 to 70 years, who were suitable for DPC. Here the sequenced sample was whole blood, taken in connection with sensitization to the hapten diphenylcyclopropenone (DPC). The chain uses TRBV7-9 and TRBJ2-2; D possibly corresponds to TRBD2 (6 bases). The clonotype comes from a woman aged 18-29 years with alopecia areata. Some clones in this sample may be carry-over from other donors' samples. In nucleotides, the CDR3 is TGTGCCAGCAGCTTAGCCCTCCACGGGGGCACCGGGGAGCTGTTTTTT. The encoded protein is CASSLALHGGTGELFF.